Below, 12 T cell receptor beta chains from the same sample are listed, as sequenced in a study of blood T cell repertoires in COVID-19. Profiled with immunoSEQ multiplex PCR; TCRdb holds only in-frame clones, not every one. Of around 320,000 clones listed, around 85% are singletons. The sequenced sample was peripheral blood. These receptors came from a human donor in a cohort sampled during active COVID-19.

The chain uses TRBV12-5 and TRBJ2-1, with D perhaps TRBD2 (6 bases). V was cut by 7 bases and J by 6 bases, with 16 bases left in between. From germline, CDR1 is LGHNT and CDR2 FRNRAP. The length of the CDR3 is 14 residues. DNA for the CDR3: TGTGCTAGTGTTTTCCGGGACGGGAGCAATGAGCAGTTCTTC. It encodes CASVFRDGSNEQFF.

V usage is TRBV6-5 and J usage is TRBJ2-5, with 8 bases aligning to TRBD1. In germline, CDR1 is MNHEY, CDR2 SVGAGI. V gave up 0 bases and J gave up 5 bases; unmatched junction bases: 5. The CDR3 has 15 residues. CDR3 region: CASSYSPGGRETQYF. CDR3 nucleotides: TGTGCCAGCAGTTACTCCCCAGGGGGCCGGGAGACCCAGTACTTC.

For the CDR3, the DNA is TGTGCCAGCACGACGGGGTATTCACCCCTCCACTTT. This codes for CASTTGYSPLHF. J is TRBJ1-6 and V is TRBV27, with D unresolved. In germline, CDR1 is MNHEY, CDR2 SMNVEV (reference sequence). The V end was cut by 7 bases, the J end by 8 bases, with 9 bases between. CDR3 length equals 12 residues.

The rearrangement joins TRBV24-1 to TRBJ1-2; D is perhaps TRBD1 (6 bases). The CDR3 runs 15 residues. With 4 bases removed from V and 9 bases from J, the gap between germline ends came to 20 bases. Germline CDR1 and CDR2: KGHDR and SFDVKD. CDR3 sequence: CATSDLQGHEYSYTF. CDR3 in DNA: TGTGCCACCAGTGACTTACAGGGTCATGAGTATAGCTACACCTTC.

The J gene is TRBJ2-7, the V gene TRBV23-1, with TRBD1 matching over 10 bases. TRBV23-1 is sorted into the ORF group, with uncertain function. V dropped 4 bases and J dropped 2; count of bases not matched to a gene: 2. CDR3 length: 14 amino acids. This chain's CDR3 is CASSPGTGAYEQYF. Written as DNA, the CDR3 is TGCGCCAGCAGTCCTGGGACAGGGGCCTACGAGCAGTACTTC.

The chain joins TRBV5-4 to TRBJ1-1; D not certain. The V end was cut by 2 bases, the J end by 0 bases, with 11 bases between. Looked up from germline, CDR1 is SGHNT and CDR2 is YYREEE (reference sequence). This CDR3 is 15 amino acids long. Written as DNA, the CDR3 is TGTGCCAGCAGCTTACCAGATATCATGAACACTGAAGCTTTCTTT. This encodes CASSLPDIMNTEAFF. Complete variable domain (other parts from reference TRBV5-4 and TRBJ1-1): ETGVTQSPTHLIKTRGQQVTLRCSSQSGHNTVSWYQQALGQGPQFIFQYYREEENGRGNFPPRFSGLQFPNYSSELNVNALELDDSALYLCASSLPDIMNTEAFFGQGTRLTVV.

The CDR3 coding sequence is TGCGCCAGCAGCCTGGGACAAGTTGCAACTAATGAAAAACTGTTTTTT. It is translated as CASSLGQVATNEKLFF. The chain employs TRBV5-1 and TRBJ1-4; weak D call: TRBD1 (6 bases). Germline lookup yields CDR1 SGHRS and CDR2 YFSETQ. Deletions cut 4 bases from V and 0 bases from J, with 13 bases between. The CDR3 length is 16 residues.

The V call is TRBV3-1 (or the pseudogene TRBV3-2), the J call TRBJ2-4, with D possibly matching TRBD1 (6 bases). The CDR3 totals 20 residues. The V and J ends lost 0 bases and 0 bases respectively, with 21 bases between them. CDR1 is LGHDT, CDR2 YNNKEL, per germline (reference sequence). The CDR3 sequence: CASSQDIRVDSKLAKNIQYF. CDR3 nucleotides: TGTGCCAGCAGCCAAGATATTCGGGTGGACAGCAAATTAGCCAAAAACATTCAGTACTTC.

The rearrangement uses TRBV10-3 and TRBJ1-2, with TRBD1 matching over 8 bases. This CDR3 contains 14 residues. V shed 10 bases, J shed 5 bases, and the junction held 12 bases outside the gene matches. Germline loops: CDR1 ENHRY, CDR2 SYGVKD. The CDR3, as DNA: TGTGCCACCACCCCGACAGGGGACCAATATGGCTACACCTTC. Its protein product is CATTPTGDQYGYTF.

The chain carries TRBV9 and TRBJ1-2, with 8 bases matching TRBD1. Germline loops: CDR1 SGDLS, CDR2 YYNGEE. Losses at the gene ends were 1 base for V and 5 bases for J; bases not matched to a gene: 1. CDR3 size: 13 residues. CDR3 protein: CASSVRQGYGYTF. The CDR3 region has the DNA TGTGCCAGCAGCGTAAGACAGGGGTATGGCTACACCTTC. Drawing the rest from reference TRBV9 and TRBJ1-2, the complete variable domain is DSGVTQTPKHLITATGQRVTLRCSPRSGDLSVYWYQQSLDQGLQFLIQYYNGEERAKGNILERFSAQQFPDLHSELNLSSLELGDSALYFCASSVRQGYGYTFGSGTRLTVV.

DNA for the CDR3: TGTGCCAGCAGCTCAATCAAGGGGGCGCAATGGGACACCGGGGAGCTGTTTTTT. As protein: CASSSIKGAQWDTGELFF. The chain links TRBV6-2 or TRBV6-3 to TRBJ2-2; the match to TRBD1 covers 7 bases. J was trimmed by 3 bases and V by 6 bases; bases with no gene match: 16. CDR3 length: 18 amino acids. Per germline, CDR1 MNHEY and CDR2 SVGEGT.

This clone came up a few times. The chain carries TRBV2 and TRBJ2-2; 7 nucleotides line up with TRBD2. The germline V gene has CDR1 SNHLY and CDR2 FYNNEI. The V segment lost 4 bases and the J segment 8 bases; nucleotides outside the gene matches: 10. CDR3 size: 15 residues. The CDR3 spells CASSVSSGGIGELFF. The CDR3 coding sequence is TGTGCCAGCAGTGTCTCGTCGGGGGGAATAGGGGAGCTGTTTTTT.